This passage covers 24 T cell receptor beta chains from one sample sequenced in a study of cytomegalovirus exposure and HLA in healthy donors. Generated by immunoSEQ multiplex PCR, the TCRdb table keeps only in-frame clones and is missing some. The repertoire holds roughly 50,000 clones, 90% seen once, with about 1% in the top ten. Input material: PBMCs. The receptors stem from a man aged 18 to 30 in good health and CMV-seronegative.

The chain's CDR3 is CASSWLAGVVTGELFF. The CDR3 bases are TGTGCCAGCAGTTGGCTAGCGGGAGTTGTCACCGGGGAGCTGTTTTTT. The chain joins TRBV27 to TRBJ2-2, with 10 bases fitting TRBD2. The CDR3 totals 16 residues. V was clipped by 4 bases and J by 4 bases; unmatched bases: 6. Germline loops: CDR1 MNHEY, CDR2 SMNVEV (reference sequence).

CDR3 protein: CASSQMAGGNNEQFF. The CDR3 coding sequence is TGTGCCAGCAGCCAAATGGCCGGAGGGAACAATGAGCAGTTCTTC. The chain combines TRBV11-3 with TRBJ2-1; D may be TRBD2 (6 bases). Germline values: CDR1 SGHNT, CDR2 YENEEA. The CDR3 runs 15 residues. Trimming cost V 5 bases and J 5 bases, with 16 bases left between them.

The V and J genes are TRBV7-3 and TRBJ2-1, with 11 bases identical to TRBD2. In germline, CDR1 is SGHTA, CDR2 FQGTGA. V lost 2 bases and J lost 9; bases outside the gene matches: 6. CDR3 length equals 15 residues. In nucleotides, the CDR3 is TGTGCCAGCAGCTTAGCACTAGCGGGAGTCCCTGAGCAGTTCTTC. The encoded protein is CASSLALAGVPEQFF.

The chain uses TRBV5-1 and TRBJ2-5, with a possible D match to TRBD1 (6 bases). The V gene lost 4 bases and the J gene lost 1 base, with 14 bases spanning the gap. CDR3 length: 15 residues. Germline loops: CDR1 SGHRS, CDR2 YFSETQ. The CDR3 nucleotides read TGCGCCAGCAGCGACGGGACAACGCTCCAAGAGACCCAGTACTTC. Protein product: CASSDGTTLQETQYF.

This sequence joins TRBV13 and TRBJ2-7; TRBD2 matches at 12 bases. Germline values: CDR1 PRHDT, CDR2 FYEKMQ (reference sequence). With 5 bases clipped from V and 0 bases from J, the junction kept 11 bases outside the gene matches. CDR3 size: 18 residues. In DNA, the CDR3 is TGTGCCAGCAGCCATGCGGGACTAGCGGGCAAACCCTCCTACGAGCAGTACTTC. Its translation is CASSHAGLAGKPSYEQYF.

This sequence joins TRBV18 and TRBJ2-7; TRBD1 is a possible D gene (5 bases). The CDR3 is made up of 16 amino acids. V lost 2 bases to trimming and J lost 3 bases, with 17 bases between them. Germline CDR1 reads KGHSH; CDR2 reads LQKENI. CDR3: CASSPDETVMDYEQYF. The CDR3 bases are TGTGCCAGCTCACCAGACGAGACAGTTATGGACTACGAGCAGTACTTC.

V and J are TRBV6-6 and TRBJ2-7, with a possible D match to TRBD2 (6 bases). Germline-derived CDR1 and CDR2 are MNHNY and SVGAGI (reference sequence). Trimming stripped 5 bases from V and 0 bases from J, with 14 bases between. CDR3 length equals 15 residues. The CDR3 nucleotides read TGTGCCAGCAGTCCACTAGCCCTTTCCTCCTACGAGCAGTACTTC. Protein: CASSPLALSSYEQYF.

The chain employs TRBV5-1 and TRBJ2-7; 11 bases fit TRBD1. CDR3 size: 15 residues. Germline CDR1 SGHRS, CDR2 YFSETQ. V gave up 0 bases and J gave up 2 bases; unmatched junction bases: 1. The CDR3 sequence is CASSLVGQGAYEQYF. The DNA for the CDR3 is TGCGCCAGCAGCTTGGTGGGACAGGGGGCCTACGAGCAGTACTTC.

This clone appeared a single time. This chain joins TRBV10-3 and TRBJ2-3; no reliable D call. The V end lost 4 bases, the J end lost 0 bases, and 11 bases lay between the germline ends. The CDR3 loop spans 15 amino acids. Per the germline V gene, CDR1 is ENHRY and CDR2 is SYGVKD. DNA for the CDR3: TGTGCCATCAGTGCTACAGAGTCTAGCACAGATACGCAGTATTTT. This translates into CAISATESSTDTQYF.

This sequence joins TRBV5-4 and TRBJ2-2; 14 bases fit TRBD2. The CDR3 runs 19 residues. CDR1 and CDR2 from the germline V gene are SGHNT and YYREEE (reference sequence). The J segment lost 5 bases and the V segment lost 1 base, leaving 10 bases of the junction unmatched. In DNA form, the CDR3 reads TGTGCCAGCAGCTTGACGGGACTAGCGGGAGTAAGATTAACCGGGGAGCTGTTTTTT. Protein: CASSLTGLAGVRLTGELFF.

This chain links TRBV13 with TRBJ2-3; TRBD2 is a possible D gene (11 bases). Germline loops: CDR1 PRHDT, CDR2 FYEKMQ (reference sequence). CDR3 length: 22 amino acids. V was cut by 7 bases and J by 0 bases, with 35 bases left in between. For the CDR3, the DNA is TGTGCCAGCACAAACCTCGGGGACAGGGGTCTAGCGGGAGGCGCCAGCACAGATACGCAGTATTTT. Protein sequence: CASTNLGDRGLAGGASTDTQYF.

The chain combines TRBV7-6 with TRBJ2-7, with D unresolved. The CDR3 loop spans 16 amino acids. CDR1 and CDR2 from the germline V gene are SGHVS and FNYEAQ. V lost 0 bases, J lost 4 bases, and 16 bases lay in between. The CDR3 here is CASSLASQQSPYEQYF. DNA of the CDR3: TGTGCCAGCAGCTTAGCCTCACAGCAGTCCCCGTACGAGCAGTACTTC.

The chain uses TRBV28 and TRBJ2-7, with a possible D match to TRBD1 (5 bases). Trimming removed 5 bases from V and 3 bases from J, with 14 bases in between. CDR3 length: 14 amino acids. CDR1 is MDHEN, CDR2 SYDVKM, per germline. CDR3 sequence: CASSDQGALYEQYF. In DNA form, the CDR3 reads TGTGCCAGCAGTGACCAGGGTGCACTCTACGAGCAGTACTTC.

This chain links TRBV7-9 with TRBJ2-1; possibly TRBD2 for D (5 bases). CDR3 size: 12 residues. CDR1 and CDR2 from the germline V gene are SEHNR and FQNEAQ (reference sequence). The germline V and J ends were trimmed by 0 bases and 10 bases, with 7 bases remaining between them. CDR3 sequence reads: CASSLAGVEQFF. In DNA, the CDR3 is TGTGCCAGCAGCTTAGCGGGAGTGGAGCAGTTCTTC.

The V gene is TRBV7-8, the J gene TRBJ1-5, with 7 positions matching TRBD1. The junction had 13 bases not matched to a gene; V was cut back by 5 bases and J by 0 bases. The CDR3 loop spans 18 amino acids. CDR1 is SGHVS and CDR2 is FQNEAQ in the germline V gene. The CDR3 DNA sequence: TGTGCCAGCAGCCAAGTCGTGGGCAGGGGGAATAGCAATCAGCCCCAGCATTTT. Translation gives CASSQVVGRGNSNQPQHF.

The rearrangement uses TRBV28 and TRBJ1-5, with D unresolved. Trimming cost V 1 base and J 3 bases, with 13 bases left between them. The CDR3 has 16 amino acids. CDR1 and CDR2 from the germline V gene are MDHEN and SYDVKM. For the CDR3, the DNA is TGTGCCAGCAGTTTATTCCGGAGTCCCTACAATCAGCCCCAGCATTTT. Translating it yields CASSLFRSPYNQPQHF.

Comments on this clone: One junction end disagrees with the germline gene, perhaps due to a read error. V usage is TRBV7-7 and J usage is TRBJ2-5; TRBD2 agrees at 7 bases. Germline CDR1 is SSHAT and CDR2 is FNYEAQ (reference sequence). The CDR3 totals 15 residues. CDR3 residues: CASSATGTTQETQYF. The CDR3 DNA is TGTGCTAGCAGCGCGACCGGGACTACTCAAGAGACCCAGTACTTC. The variable domain in full, completed from reference TRBV7-7 and TRBJ2-5, reads GAGVSQSPRYKVTKRGQDVTLRCDPISSHATLYWYQQALGQGPEFLTYFNYEAQPDKSGLPSDRFSAERPEGSISTLTIQRTEQRDSAMYRCASSATGTTQETQYFGPGTRLLVL.

V and J are TRBV7-8 and TRBJ1-4; 9 bases fit TRBD1. In germline, CDR1 is SGHVS, CDR2 FQNEAQ. The V segment lost 8 bases and the J segment 3 bases; nucleotides outside the gene matches: 7. The CDR3 has 15 amino acids. In DNA, the CDR3 is TGTGCCAGCGGAGGACAGGGGAGTGCTAATGAAAAACTGTTTTTT. Translating gives CASGGQGSANEKLFF.

The rearrangement uses TRBV7-2 and TRBJ2-7, with D possibly being TRBD1 (5 bases). Germline CDR1 SGHTA, CDR2 FQGNSA. V lost 1 base, J lost 3 bases, and 10 bases lay in between. The CDR3 contains 14 residues. CDR3 in amino acids: CASSLGPRGYEQYF. DNA of the CDR3: TGTGCCAGCAGCTTAGGTCCTAGGGGCTACGAGCAGTACTTC.

This chain uses TRBV5-5 with TRBJ2-7; tentatively, D is TRBD1 (5 bases). Germline V lookup: CDR1 SGHKS, CDR2 YYEKEE (reference sequence). There are 11 residues in the CDR3. With 0 bases removed from V and 12 bases from J, the gap between germline ends came to 10 bases. CDR3 nucleotide sequence: TGTGCCAGCAGCTTGGGACAGAAGGCGTACTTC. Its translation is CASSLGQKAYF.

This clone was recorded once. The chain combines TRBV29-1 with TRBJ1-2, with D uncertain. Trimming took 5 bases from V and 0 from J, leaving 10 bases between them. This CDR3 contains 13 residues. Germline V CDR1 and CDR2: SQVTM, ANQGSEA. The CDR3 here is CSVYLYTNYGYTF. CDR3 DNA sequence: TGCAGCGTTTACCTCTATACTAACTATGGCTACACCTTC. Full variable domain (missing parts from reference TRBV29-1 and TRBJ1-2): SAVISQKPSRDICQRGTSLTIQCQVDSQVTMMFWYRQQPGQSLTLIATANQGSEATYESGFVIDKFPISRPNLTFSTLTVSNMSPEDSSIYLCSVYLYTNYGYTFGSGTRLTVV.

The V call is TRBV18, the J call TRBJ1-5; the match to TRBD1 covers 7 bases. In germline, CDR1 is KGHSH, CDR2 LQKENI. V dropped 4 bases and J dropped 0; count of bases not matched to a gene: 6. This CDR3 comprises 16 residues. The CDR3 is CASSRTTGNSNQPQHF. The DNA of the CDR3 is TGTGCCAGCTCACGAACGACAGGGAATAGCAATCAGCCCCAGCATTTT.

V and J are TRBV2 and TRBJ1-5; 8 nucleotides agree with TRBD1. After removal of 6 bases from V and 3 bases from J, the junction contained 4 bases not matched to a gene. Germline-derived CDR1 and CDR2 are SNHLY and FYNNEI. The CDR3 loop spans 14 amino acids. The chain's CDR3 is CASRPTGVNQPQHF. DNA for the CDR3: TGTGCCAGCAGGCCGACAGGGGTCAATCAGCCCCAGCATTTT.

The J gene is TRBJ2-7, the V gene TRBV5-1; 8 nucleotides align to TRBD1. This CDR3 comprises 14 residues. Germline V gene data show CDR1 as SGHRS and CDR2 as YFSETQ. V shed 7 bases, J shed 3 bases, and the junction held 9 bases outside the gene matches. Here the CDR3 reads CASGTQGAYYEQYF. Here the CDR3 DNA reads TGCGCCAGCGGTACTCAGGGGGCGTACTACGAGCAGTACTTC.